Listed here is a single T cell receptor beta chain. Germline assignment: CDR1 MRHNA and CDR2 SNTAGT. Trimming took 3 bases from V and 0 from J; bases not matched to a gene: 4. This CDR3 has 15 residues. As handled by the study authors: Using reference gene primer amplification, nucleated cell counts were estimated. The data were produced by immunoSEQ multiplex PCR, yet TCRdb's version contains in-frame clones alone and is incomplete. V and J calls and clone size come straight from that table; D and trimming were deduced from the DNA. Altogether about 94,000 clones are present, roughly 80% being singletons, with the ten largest covering roughly 20%. This entry comes from a study of blood T cell repertoires in COVID-19.

The chain has TRBV6-4 and TRBJ2-7, with 8 bases that match TRBD2. This TCR was sampled from a human donor in a cohort sampled during active COVID-19. The sample consisted of peripheral blood. The CDR3 DNA is TGTGCCAGCAGTGAAGTAGCGGGGCTCTCCTACGAGCAGTACTTC. This translates into CASSEVAGLSYEQYF.